One T cell receptor beta chain is described in this entry. What it binds is unknown. Reasons for excluding patients were uncontrolled infection, other autoimmune disease, pregnancy or lactation. The CDR3 regions of TCR beta were amplified from RNA transcripts. HTBI primers were used for first-round RT-PCR of the TCR CDR3. TCRdb called the multiplex PCR reads again in MiXCR, with one record for every CDR3 protein. The sample carries nearly 750,000 distinct CDR3 sequences, 30% to 40% recorded once. This sample stems from a study of T cells in Graves' hyperthyroidism and ophthalmopathy. Study overall: Peripheral blood was acquired at first diagnosis, ahead of any therapy whatsoever.

The germline V gene encodes CDR1 SEHNR and CDR2 FQNEAQ (reference sequence). The CDR3 has 12 residues. Trimming stripped 2 bases from V and 7 bases from J, with 9 bases between. Study findings and constraints: Blood also held most thyroid clonotypes expanded beyond 0.001.

This chain joins TRBV7-9 and TRBJ2-7; no clear D gene. The TCR sequence derives from a woman between 40 and 50 years old with Graves' hyperthyroidism. The sequenced sample consisted of blood. For the CDR3, the DNA is TGTGCCAGCAGCTTACTTATGGGGGAGCAGTACTTC. Its protein is CASSLLMGEQYF.